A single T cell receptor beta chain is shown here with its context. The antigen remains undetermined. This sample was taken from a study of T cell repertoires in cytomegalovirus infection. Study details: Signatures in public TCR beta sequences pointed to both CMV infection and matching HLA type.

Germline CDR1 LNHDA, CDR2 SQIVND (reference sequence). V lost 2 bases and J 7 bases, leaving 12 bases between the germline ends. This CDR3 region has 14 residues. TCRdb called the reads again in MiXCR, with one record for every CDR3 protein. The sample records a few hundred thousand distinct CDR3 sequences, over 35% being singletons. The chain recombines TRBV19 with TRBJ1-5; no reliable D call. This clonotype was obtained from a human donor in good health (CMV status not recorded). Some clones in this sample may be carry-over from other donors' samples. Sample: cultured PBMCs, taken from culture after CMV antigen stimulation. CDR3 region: CASSIMRNDQPQHF. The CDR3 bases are TGTGCCAGTAGTATAATGAGAAACGACCAGCCCCAGCATTTT.